This TCR beta chain was sequenced for a study of regulatory T cells in long-lasting Graves disease. Arm-PCR with iRepertoire HTBI primers amplified the CDR3 regions for these TCR beta libraries. TCRdb reanalysed the multiplex PCR reads using MiXCR and keeps one entry per CDR3 protein. The sample consists of more than 450,000 distinct CDR3 sequences, approximately 12% of them appearing once. This clonotype was seen only once. At one boundary the junction diverges from the germline segment, which might be a read error. Germline CDR1 LGHDT, CDR2 YNNKEL (reference sequence). The CDR3 length is 14 residues. Time point indicated: newly diagnosed GD, antithyroid drugs for less than 3 months. Generation of the TCR library employed RNA extracted from PBMCs. American Thyroid Association guidelines defined Graves' disease diagnosis. These data were also filed under a second study, of T cells in Graves' hyperthyroidism and ophthalmopathy.

The sample here was peripheral blood mononuclear cells (PBMCs), taken at new diagnosis, from a patient treated with antithyroid drugs. This chain uses TRBV3-1 with TRBJ1-2, with 9 bases matching TRBD1. The sequence derives from a woman younger than 45 with Graves disease. The DNA of the CDR3 is TGTGCCAGCAGCCAAGGGACAGGGGAGGAAGGCTGCACCTTC. It encodes CASSQGTGEEGCTF.